This TCR beta chain stems from a study of T cells after yellow fever vaccination. This clonotype was seen ten or more times. TCRdb reprocessed the 5' RACE reads with MiXCR, giving one entry per CDR3 protein. The data show about 300,000 distinct CDR3 sequences, with around 3.9% seen just once and approximately 25% held by the top ten. V lost 1 base and J 0 bases, leaving 7 bases between the germline ends. The CDR3 is 15 amino acids. CDR1 LGHNA and CDR2 YSLEER come from the germline V gene. The starting material was PBMCs, obtained 5 days after the yellow fever booster vaccination. The sequence was collected from a man between 18 and 29 years old who received the YFV17D yellow fever vaccine. V is TRBV4-3 and J is TRBJ1-3; D remains unclear. The CDR3 loop reads CASSQVPGSGNTIYF. In nucleotides, the CDR3 is TGCGCCAGCAGCCAAGTCCCCGGCTCTGGAAACACCATATATTTT.